Here is one T cell receptor (beta chain) with its context. These data are taken from a study of control samples from healthy donors and cancer patients. The CDR3 covers 14 residues. CDR1 is SGHDT and CDR2 is YYEEEE in the germline V gene. Germline trimming cut 4 bases from V and 8 bases from J; bases unmatched to any gene: 8. The table came from immunoSEQ multiplex PCR; TCRdb's copy has only in-frame clones and leaves some out. The sample contains roughly 92,000 clones, about 86% of which appear only once. The genes are TRBV5-6 and TRBJ1-4, with TRBD1 identical over 7 bases. The material sequenced was blood. This TCR was sampled from a woman between 50 and 59 years old in good health. The CDR3 nucleotides read TGTGCCAGCAGCAAGACAGGGCGTCAAGAAAAACTGTTTTTT. It codes for CASSKTGRQEKLFF.